A single sample gave rise to the 27 T cell receptor beta chains below, sequenced in a study of CXCR3-negative and CXCR3-positive naive CD8 T cells. Regarding the study as a whole: More hydrophobic TRB CDR3s were found in CXCR3-positive naive cells than in CXCR3-negative naive cells.

TRB cDNA libraries were made by UMI-labeled 5' RACE. TCRdb reprocessed the 5' RACE reads; each CDR3 protein has one entry and no DNA is given. The table for this sample gives roughly 130,000 distinct CDR3 sequences. These receptors are not linked to any known antigen. Sample: naive CXCR3+ CD8+ T cells from blood. Sample subset: CD45RO-CCR7+CD27+CD95- naive CD8+ T cells expressing CXCR3 (TNR3+). These receptor sequences come from a human donor in good health. Some clones in this sample may be carry-over from other donors' samples.

V is TRBV19 and J is TRBJ1-1; as DNA is missing, the TRBD1 call by TCRdb cannot be tested. This CDR3 region has 15 residues. Germline V lookup: CDR1 LNHDA, CDR2 SQIVND (reference sequence). The CDR3 sequence: CASSTPLTGRTEAFF.

This chain joins TRBV29-1 and TRBJ1-2; lacking DNA, the TRBD1 call made by TCRdb goes unchecked. The CDR3 spans 13 residues. Germline CDR1 is SQVTM and CDR2 is ANQGSEA. The CDR3 protein is CSADPGGTLGYTF. Drawing the rest from reference TRBV29-1 and TRBJ1-2, the complete variable domain is SAVISQKPSRDICQRGTSLTIQCQVDSQVTMMFWYRQQPGQSLTLIATANQGSEATYESGFVIDKFPISRPNLTFSTLTVSNMSPEDSSIYLCSADPGGTLGYTFGSGTRLTVV.

This chain joins TRBV12-3 or TRBV12-4 and TRBJ2-3; TCRdb returns TRBD2, unconfirmable since there is no DNA. There are 16 residues in the CDR3. The CDR3 sequence: CASSFAGLAATDTQYF.

The chain couples TRBV9 to TRBJ2-5; TCRdb outputs TRBD1, but without DNA this stays unchecked. Germline assignment: CDR1 SGDLS and CDR2 YYNGEE. The CDR3 runs 14 residues. CDR3 sequence reads: CASSARDSQETQYF.

This chain uses TRBV20-1 with TRBJ2-7. This CDR3 spans 13 amino acids. Per germline, CDR1 DFQATT and CDR2 SNEGSKA (reference sequence). The CDR3 protein is CSARDSDGYEQYF.

The chain links TRBV13 to TRBJ1-1. The CDR3 extends over 11 amino acids. CDR1 PRHDT and CDR2 FYEKMQ come from the germline V gene (reference sequence). The CDR3 protein is CASSHGTEAFF.

The genes are TRBV12-3 or TRBV12-4 and TRBJ1-1. CDR3 size: 12 residues. Here the CDR3 reads CASSWAHTEAFF.

This chain links TRBV6-5 with TRBJ2-5. There are 13 residues in the CDR3. The germline gives CDR1 MNHEY, CDR2 SVGAGI. This CDR3 is CASSRTEQETQYF.

The chain employs TRBV20-1 and TRBJ2-1; TCRdb's assignment of TRBD1 cannot be checked, as there is no DNA. This CDR3 region has 18 residues. Germline-derived CDR1 and CDR2 are DFQATT and SNEGSKA (reference sequence). The CDR3 here is CSARDLGTGTNLYNEQFF.

CDR3 protein: CASSIRDNNQPQHF. V usage is TRBV19 and J usage is TRBJ1-5; absent DNA, TCRdb's TRBD1 call cannot be checked. The CDR3 runs to 14 residues. Germline loops: CDR1 LNHDA, CDR2 SQIVND (reference sequence).

The V call is TRBV7-9, the J call TRBJ1-3; TCRdb indicates TRBD1, and absent DNA this call remains unverified. Germline assignment: CDR1 SEHNR and CDR2 FQNEAQ (reference sequence). This CDR3 has 16 amino acids. CDR3 sequence reads: CASSAQGAGVGNTIYF.

This rearrangement joins TRBV6-5 to TRBJ1-5; TCRdb selects TRBD1, and the lack of DNA leaves this call unchecked. The CDR3 is made up of 14 amino acids. Germline V CDR1 and CDR2: MNHEY, SVGAGI. CDR3 sequence: CASSTTGPNQPQHF.

J is TRBJ1-2 and V is TRBV7-9. In germline, CDR1 is SEHNR, CDR2 FQNEAQ (reference sequence). The CDR3 totals 13 residues. This CDR3 reads CASSISDSYGYTF.

The rearrangement joins TRBV20-1 to TRBJ2-7; as DNA is missing, the TRBD2 call by TCRdb cannot be tested. Germline CDR1 is DFQATT and CDR2 is SNEGSKA (reference sequence). The CDR3 totals 15 residues. The CDR3: CSARASGSSNYEQYF.

This chain links TRBV5-1 with TRBJ2-7; TCRdb picks TRBD1, but there is no DNA to check that call. The CDR3 totals 14 residues. Germline V CDR1 and CDR2: SGHRS, YFSETQ. CDR3 loop: CASSLDGAGYEQYF.

V usage is TRBV10-3 and J usage is TRBJ2-5; absent DNA, TCRdb's TRBD1 call cannot be checked. Germline lookup yields CDR1 ENHRY and CDR2 SYGVKD. The CDR3 spans 12 residues. The CDR3 protein is CAISTGKETQYF.

The chain uses TRBV9 and TRBJ2-2; with no DNA, the TCRdb D assignment of TRBD1 cannot be verified. This CDR3 is 18 amino acids long. Germline lookup yields CDR1 SGDLS and CDR2 YYNGEE. The CDR3 spells CASSVVTTGGPDTGELFF.

V and J are TRBV7-2 and TRBJ2-7. This CDR3 has 14 residues. Germline V gives CDR1 SGHTA, CDR2 FQGNSA. The CDR3: CASSATGSSYEQYF.

The rearrangement links TRBV29-1 to TRBJ2-7. CDR1 is SQVTM, CDR2 ANQGSEA, per germline. The CDR3 length is 13 residues. The CDR3 sequence: CSVKVGSSYEQYF.

The genes are TRBV6-2 or TRBV6-3 and TRBJ2-3; TCRdb designates TRBD1, a call that cannot be tested without DNA. This CDR3 comprises 15 residues. The germline V gene encodes CDR1 MNHEY and CDR2 SVGEGT. The CDR3 loop reads CASSTRQNSTDTQYF.

The V gene is TRBV13, the J gene TRBJ2-7; the TRBD2 assignment by TCRdb is unverifiable without DNA. Germline CDR1 reads PRHDT; CDR2 reads FYEKMQ (reference sequence). The CDR3 is 12 residues long. Here the CDR3 reads CASITREGEQYF.

The chain combines TRBV29-1 with TRBJ1-1. CDR3 length: 13 amino acids. The germline V gene encodes CDR1 SQVTM and CDR2 ANQGSEA. CDR3 amino acids: CSALTISNTEAFF.

V and J are TRBV7-9 and TRBJ2-7; absent DNA, TCRdb's TRBD1 call cannot be checked. This CDR3 has 14 residues. Germline V lookup: CDR1 SEHNR, CDR2 FQNEAQ (reference sequence). The CDR3 sequence: CASSLSGGEYEQYF.

V gene TRBV7-3 combines with J gene TRBJ2-1; the TCRdb D gene call, TRBD2, has no DNA to confirm it. Germline V gene sequence: CDR1 SGHTA, CDR2 FQGTGA. The CDR3 runs 17 residues. CDR3 sequence: CASSSGLAGLLDNEQFF.

J is TRBJ2-2 and V is TRBV28; the D call from TCRdb, TRBD1, cannot be confirmed without DNA. The germline CDR1 and CDR2 sequences are MDHEN and SYDVKM. The CDR3 length is 15 residues. The CDR3 region is CASSPDRDNTGELFF.

V usage is TRBV7-9 and J usage is TRBJ1-2; TCRdb designates TRBD1, a call that cannot be tested without DNA. The CDR3 is made up of 12 amino acids. CDR1 SEHNR and CDR2 FQNEAQ come from the germline V gene (reference sequence). Here the CDR3 reads CASSFGGDGYTF. The full variable domain, completed using reference TRBV7-9 and TRBJ1-2, is DTGVSQNPRHKITKRGQNVTFRCDPISEHNRLYWYRQTLGQGPEFLTYFQNEAQLEKSRLLSDRFSAERPKGSFSTLEIQRTEQGDSAMYLCASSFGGDGYTFGSGTRLTVV.

The rearrangement uses TRBV12-3 or TRBV12-4 and TRBJ2-1; the TCRdb call, TRBD2, lacks DNA for checking. The CDR3 covers 15 residues. This CDR3 is CASSRLAGDLNEQFF.